The 17 T cell receptor beta chains below all came from one sample that was sequenced in a study of shared clonotypes between healthy human individuals. Assay: immunoSEQ multiplex PCR; the TCRdb copy retains only in-frame clones and omits some. Of about 2.4 million clones in the sample, roughly 93% were seen once. Sequenced material: naive CD4+ T cells from PBMCs. The subset was: CD45RA+ positively selected. These receptors were obtained from a man between 18 and 29 years old in good health. Some clones in this sample may be carry-over from other donors' samples.

This rearrangement joins TRBV2 to TRBJ2-1; no clear D gene. Germline assignment: CDR1 SNHLY and CDR2 FYNNEI. The length of the CDR3 is 12 residues. With 1 base removed from V and 12 bases from J, the gap between germline ends came to 10 bases. The CDR3 bases are TGTGCCAGCAGTGAAGAGGCTAGATCGCAGTTCTTC. Translation gives CASSEEARSQFF. Together with reference TRBV2 and TRBJ2-1, the CDR3 gives the full variable domain: EPEVTQTPSHQVTQMGQEVILRCVPISNHLYFYWYRQILGQKVEFLVSFYNNEISEKSEIFDDQFSVERPDGSNFTLKIRSTKLEDSAMYFCASSEEARSQFFGPGTRLTVL.

CDR3: CASSYQGQGNTEAFF. DNA of the CDR3: TGTGCCAGCAGTTACCAGGGGCAGGGAAACACTGAAGCTTTCTTT. The chain is built from TRBV6-5 and TRBJ1-1; the D gene is possibly TRBD1 (6 bases). The CDR3 runs to 15 residues. Germline CDR1 reads MNHEY; CDR2 reads SVGAGI. V was clipped by 2 bases and J by 2 bases, with 12 bases between them.

The chain recombines TRBV4-1 with TRBJ1-2; D perhaps matches TRBD1 (5 bases). Trimming took off 4 bases at V and 3 bases at J, with 15 bases between the two ends. Germline values: CDR1 MGHRA, CDR2 YSYEKL. The CDR3 sequence is 15 residues long. CDR3 sequence (DNA): TGCGCCAGCAGCCTATCAACCGGGACGGACTATGGCTACACCTTC. As protein: CASSLSTGTDYGYTF.

The chain uses TRBV6-5 and TRBJ1-2; 8 bases are a match to TRBD1. This CDR3 region has 15 residues. V was pared by 10 bases and J by 1 base, with 11 bases of the junction left unmatched. Germline CDR1 MNHEY, CDR2 SVGAGI. CDR3: CATAGQGQVNYGYTF. The CDR3 region has the DNA TGTGCCACCGCAGGACAGGGACAAGTTAACTATGGCTACACCTTC.

The V call is TRBV6-1, the J call TRBJ1-1, with D unresolved. With 3 bases removed from V and 5 bases from J, the gap between germline ends came to 16 bases. Germline V gene lookup returns CDR1 MNHNS and CDR2 SASEGT. The CDR3 is made up of 15 amino acids. The CDR3 is CASSDKGRWGTEAFF. Written as DNA, the CDR3 is TGTGCCAGCAGTGATAAGGGCCGTTGGGGAACTGAAGCTTTCTTT.

The CDR3 region is CSVGPRNEQFF. CDR3 nucleotide sequence: TGCAGCGTTGGCCCTAGGAATGAGCAGTTCTTC. V and J are TRBV29-1 and TRBJ2-1, with D unclear. CDR3 length: 11 amino acids. V dropped 4 bases and J dropped 7 bases, with 8 bases sitting between them. Germline V gene sequence: CDR1 SQVTM, CDR2 ANQGSEA.

Points on this clone: This CDR3 is also generated by other DNA sequences in the sample. The rearrangement uses TRBV10-3 and TRBJ2-7; 10 bases match TRBD1. The CDR3 is 14 amino acids. The V gene's germline CDR1 is ENHRY and CDR2 SYGVKD. V was pared by 4 bases and J by 2 bases, with 2 bases of the junction left unmatched. The CDR3 spells CAISAGQGTYEQYF. Written as DNA, the CDR3 is TGTGCCATCAGTGCGGGACAGGGGACCTACGAGCAGTACTTC.

As regards this clone: Additional DNA sequences in this sample encode the identical CDR3. This chain links TRBV7-2 with TRBJ2-7; 8 positions agree with TRBD1. V trimming: 5 bases; J trimming: 0 bases; junction bases outside the gene matches: 6. Germline values: CDR1 SGHTA, CDR2 FQGNSA. This CDR3 region has 15 residues. The CDR3 region is CASSRDRTLSYEQYF. The CDR3 coding sequence is TGTGCCAGCAGCCGGGACAGGACCCTCTCCTACGAGCAGTACTTC.

V gene TRBV28 combines with J gene TRBJ1-2; D is uncertain. Germline V gene data show CDR1 as MDHEN and CDR2 as SYDVKM. V gave up 5 bases and J gave up 8 bases, with 15 bases separating them. This CDR3 has 13 amino acids. As DNA, the CDR3 is TGTGCCAGCAGTCTCACGCTTGACCGGGGCTACACCTTC. Protein sequence: CASSLTLDRGYTF.

A note on this clone: This may come from a read error, since a much larger clone is one base off. The chain combines TRBV7-9 with TRBJ2-5; D is unresolved. The last part of the DNA fits TRBJ2-7 better; the J call may be wrong. There are 11 residues in the CDR3. Germline V gene lookup returns CDR1 SEHNR and CDR2 FQNEAQ (reference sequence). CDR3 in amino acids: CASSVAYEQYF. As DNA, the CDR3 is TGTGCCAGCAGCGTAGCCTACGAGCAGTACTTC.

The rearrangement uses TRBV10-1 and TRBJ2-1, with 9 bases that match TRBD2. With V trimmed by 5 bases and J by 8 bases, 13 bases remained unmatched. The CDR3 runs 16 residues. Germline V gives CDR1 WNHNN, CDR2 SYGVQD (reference sequence). The CDR3 DNA reads as TGCGCCAGCAGTCCCTCGGGCCTAGCGGGATGGTATGAGCAGTTCTTC. This sequence encodes CASSPSGLAGWYEQFF.

The rearrangement joins TRBV5-1 to TRBJ2-1, with 8 bases fitting TRBD1. Germline V gene lookup returns CDR1 SGHRS and CDR2 YFSETQ. Trimming cost V 4 bases and J 10 bases; bases outside gene matches: 16. CDR3 length: 16 amino acids. Here the CDR3 DNA reads TGCGCCAGCAGCCGGAGGACAGGGACCCCGTCGGGCGAGCAGTTCTTC. It encodes CASSRRTGTPSGEQFF.

This chain uses TRBV28 with TRBJ2-4, with 9 bases matching TRBD1. The ends lost 6 bases at V and 7 bases at J; junction bases unmatched: 7. CDR1 and CDR2 (germline): MDHEN, SYDVKM. This CDR3 is 14 amino acids long. The chain's CDR3 is CASSLRQGGNIQYF. The CDR3 DNA reads TGTGCCAGCAGCCTACGACAGGGGGGGAACATTCAGTACTTC.

V usage is TRBV9 and J usage is TRBJ2-1, with 9 bases lining up with TRBD1. Germline values: CDR1 SGDLS, CDR2 YYNGEE. Trimming removed 3 bases from V and 0 bases from J; junction bases left unmatched: 4. The CDR3 loop spans 16 amino acids. The CDR3 sequence is CASSAGTGNSYNEQFF. Written as DNA, the CDR3 is TGTGCCAGCAGCGCGGGGACAGGGAACTCCTACAATGAGCAGTTCTTC.

The V call is TRBV6-5, the J call TRBJ1-5; D gene ambiguous. Germline assignment: CDR1 MNHEY and CDR2 SVGAGI. V dropped 6 bases and J dropped 6 bases, with 15 bases sitting between them. This CDR3 spans 14 amino acids. CDR3: CASRSEGKGQPQHF. The CDR3 DNA reads as TGTGCCAGCAGGTCCGAGGGTAAGGGTCAGCCCCAGCATTTT.

This rearrangement joins TRBV5-1 to TRBJ2-1; no reliable D call. This CDR3 is 16 amino acids long. Germline-derived CDR1 and CDR2 are SGHRS and YFSETQ. Trimming pared 6 bases from V and 2 bases from J, leaving 18 bases between. The DNA of the CDR3 is TGCGCCAGCACCCTGGCCGGCGTGCGAACCTACAATGAGCAGTTCTTC. Translating gives CASTLAGVRTYNEQFF.

On this clone itself: The same CDR3 arises from other DNA sequences in this sample as well. The gene calls are TRBV5-1 and TRBJ1-4; 7 bases are a match to TRBD1. Germline CDR1 and CDR2: SGHRS and YFSETQ. The V segment lost 4 bases and the J segment 0 bases; nucleotides outside the gene matches: 3. The CDR3 totals 15 residues. The CDR3 DNA follows: TGCGCCAGCAGCCCGGGGACAGCAACTAATGAAAAACTGTTTTTT. Protein: CASSPGTATNEKLFF.